The source of this T cell receptor beta chain is a study of human T cells and chemical hapten exposure. TCRdb independently ran MiXCR on the RACE reads; one entry per CDR3 protein. The sample yields some 50,000 distinct CDR3 sequences, 4.4% seen once. Time point meaning: healthy volunteer bleed at 2 weeks. Unfractionated whole blood was the source from which total RNA was extracted. The sample was whole blood. The clonotype was recovered from a human donor in good health. Some clones in this sample may be carry-over from other donors' samples.

The CDR3 here is CASSSGTSGSEEQYF. In DNA, the CDR3 is TGTGCCAGCAGTTCCGGGACTAGCGGGAGTGAGGAGCAGTACTTC. V usage is TRBV28 and J usage is TRBJ2-7; 14 positions agree with TRBD2. The CDR3 runs 15 residues. V lost 4 bases, J lost 7 bases, and 6 bases stayed unmatched. Germline CDR1 is MDHEN and CDR2 is SYDVKM.